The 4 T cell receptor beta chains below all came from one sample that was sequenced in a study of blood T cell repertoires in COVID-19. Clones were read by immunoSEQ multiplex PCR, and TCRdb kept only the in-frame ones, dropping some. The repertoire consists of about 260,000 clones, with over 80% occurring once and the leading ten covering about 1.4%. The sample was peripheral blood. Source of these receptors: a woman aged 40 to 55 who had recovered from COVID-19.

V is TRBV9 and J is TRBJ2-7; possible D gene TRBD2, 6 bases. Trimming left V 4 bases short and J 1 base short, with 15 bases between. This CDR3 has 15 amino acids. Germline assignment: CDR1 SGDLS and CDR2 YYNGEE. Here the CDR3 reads CASSPWEVESYEQYF. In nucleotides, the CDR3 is TGTGCCAGCAGCCCGTGGGAGGTGGAGTCCTACGAGCAGTACTTC.

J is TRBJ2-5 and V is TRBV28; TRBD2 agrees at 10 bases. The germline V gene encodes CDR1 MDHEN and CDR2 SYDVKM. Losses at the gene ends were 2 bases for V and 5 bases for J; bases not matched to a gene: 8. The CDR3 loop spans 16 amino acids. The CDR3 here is CASSLASGGAWETQYF. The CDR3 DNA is TGTGCCAGCAGTTTAGCGAGCGGGGGGGCTTGGGAGACCCAGTACTTC.

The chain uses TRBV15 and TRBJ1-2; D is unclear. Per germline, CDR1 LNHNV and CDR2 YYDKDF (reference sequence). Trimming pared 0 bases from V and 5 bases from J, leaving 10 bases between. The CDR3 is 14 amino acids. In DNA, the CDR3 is TGTGCCACCAGCAGAGAAGACACCACTTATGGCTACACCTTC. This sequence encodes CATSREDTTYGYTF.

The CDR3 DNA sequence: TGTGCCAGCAGCCTGGGCGTCTCCTCTGGAAACACCATATATTTT. It encodes CASSLGVSSGNTIYF. The V gene is TRBV6-5, the J gene TRBJ1-3; D call uncertain. Germline lookup yields CDR1 MNHEY and CDR2 SVGAGI. Trimming removed 6 bases at V and 0 bases at J, with 12 bases between. This CDR3 has 15 amino acids.